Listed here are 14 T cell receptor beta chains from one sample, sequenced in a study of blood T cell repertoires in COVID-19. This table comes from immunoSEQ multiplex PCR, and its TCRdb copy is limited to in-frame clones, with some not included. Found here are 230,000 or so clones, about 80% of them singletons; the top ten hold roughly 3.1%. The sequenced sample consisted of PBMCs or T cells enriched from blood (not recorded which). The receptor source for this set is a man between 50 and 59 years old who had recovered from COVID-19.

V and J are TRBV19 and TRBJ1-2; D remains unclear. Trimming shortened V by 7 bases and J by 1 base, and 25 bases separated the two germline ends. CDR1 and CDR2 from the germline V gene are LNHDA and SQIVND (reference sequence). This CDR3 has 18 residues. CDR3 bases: TGTGCCAGTACCCCCCTGGGCACCGGGATCTCCGTTAACTATGGCTACACCTTC. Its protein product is CASTPLGTGISVNYGYTF.

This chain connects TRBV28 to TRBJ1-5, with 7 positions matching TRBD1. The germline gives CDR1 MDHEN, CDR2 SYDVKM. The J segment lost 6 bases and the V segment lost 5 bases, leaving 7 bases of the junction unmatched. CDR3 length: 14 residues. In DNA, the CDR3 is TGTGCCAGCAGTCGGACAGGATACGGTCAGCCCCAGCATTTT. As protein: CASSRTGYGQPQHF.

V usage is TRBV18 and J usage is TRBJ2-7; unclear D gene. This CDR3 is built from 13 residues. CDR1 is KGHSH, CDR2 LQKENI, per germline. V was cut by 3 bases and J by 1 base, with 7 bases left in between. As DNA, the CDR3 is TGTGCCAGCTCACCCGTCCGGTCCTACGAGCAGTACTTC. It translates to CASSPVRSYEQYF.

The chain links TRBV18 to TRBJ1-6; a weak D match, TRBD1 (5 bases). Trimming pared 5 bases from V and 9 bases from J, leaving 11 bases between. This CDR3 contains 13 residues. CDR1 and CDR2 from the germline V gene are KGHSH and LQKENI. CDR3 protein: CASSDGQGSPLHF. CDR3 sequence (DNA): TGTGCCAGCTCAGACGGTCAGGGTTCACCCCTCCACTTT.

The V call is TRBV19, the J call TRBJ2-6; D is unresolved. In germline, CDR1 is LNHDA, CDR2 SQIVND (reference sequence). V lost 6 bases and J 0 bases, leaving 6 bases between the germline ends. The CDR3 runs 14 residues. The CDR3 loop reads CASRQPSGANVLTF. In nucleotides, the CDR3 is TGTGCCAGTAGACAGCCCTCTGGGGCCAACGTCCTGACTTTC.

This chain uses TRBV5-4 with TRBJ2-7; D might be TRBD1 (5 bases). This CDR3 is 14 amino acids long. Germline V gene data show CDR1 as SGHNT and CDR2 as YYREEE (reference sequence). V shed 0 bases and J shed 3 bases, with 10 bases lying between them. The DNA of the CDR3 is TGTGCCAGCAGCTTGGGGGGCACGTACTACGAGCAGTACTTC. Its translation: CASSLGGTYYEQYF.

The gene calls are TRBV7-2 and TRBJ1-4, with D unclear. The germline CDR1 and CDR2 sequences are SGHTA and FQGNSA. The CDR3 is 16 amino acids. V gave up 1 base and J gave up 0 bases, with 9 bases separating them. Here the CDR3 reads CASSLGRPATNEKLFF. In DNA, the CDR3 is TGTGCCAGCAGCTTAGGGAGACCTGCAACTAATGAAAAACTGTTTTTT.

The CDR3 coding sequence is TGTGCCAGCAGCCAAGAAGGGGCGGGGGTAGATACGCAGTATTTT. This encodes CASSQEGAGVDTQYF. The chain couples TRBV3-1 (or the pseudogene TRBV3-2) to TRBJ2-3; 7 positions match TRBD2. V shed 0 bases and J 5 bases; nucleotides not matched to a gene: 5. Per germline, CDR1 LGHDT and CDR2 YNNKEL (reference sequence). The CDR3 loop spans 15 amino acids.

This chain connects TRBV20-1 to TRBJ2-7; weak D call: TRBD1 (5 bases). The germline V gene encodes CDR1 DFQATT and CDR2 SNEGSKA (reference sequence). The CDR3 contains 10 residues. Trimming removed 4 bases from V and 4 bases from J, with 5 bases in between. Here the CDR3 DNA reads TGCAGTGCTACAGGGTACGAGCAGTACTTC. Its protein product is CSATGYEQYF.

The CDR3 nucleotides are TGTGCCAGCGAGAGGACAGGGGGATCGTTCGAGCAGTACTTC. As protein: CASERTGGSFEQYF. This chain links TRBV25-1 with TRBJ2-7; 10 bases fit TRBD1. The J segment lost 6 bases and the V segment lost 8 bases, leaving 10 bases of the junction unmatched. There are 14 residues in the CDR3. CDR1 and CDR2 (germline): MGHDK, SYGVNS.

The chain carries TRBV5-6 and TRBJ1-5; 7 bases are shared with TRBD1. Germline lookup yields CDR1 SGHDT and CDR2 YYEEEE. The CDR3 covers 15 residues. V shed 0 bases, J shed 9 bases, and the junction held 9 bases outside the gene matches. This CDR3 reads CASSLGIRGITPQHF. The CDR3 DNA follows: TGTGCCAGCAGCTTGGGTATCAGGGGGATTACGCCCCAGCATTTT.

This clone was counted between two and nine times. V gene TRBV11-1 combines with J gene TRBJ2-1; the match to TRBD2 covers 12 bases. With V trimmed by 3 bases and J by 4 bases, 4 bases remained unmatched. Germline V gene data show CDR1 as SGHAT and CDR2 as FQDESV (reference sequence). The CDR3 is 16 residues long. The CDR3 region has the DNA TGTGCCAGCAGCTTCCGGACTAGCGGGGCTTACAATGAGCAGTTCTTC. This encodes CASSFRTSGAYNEQFF.

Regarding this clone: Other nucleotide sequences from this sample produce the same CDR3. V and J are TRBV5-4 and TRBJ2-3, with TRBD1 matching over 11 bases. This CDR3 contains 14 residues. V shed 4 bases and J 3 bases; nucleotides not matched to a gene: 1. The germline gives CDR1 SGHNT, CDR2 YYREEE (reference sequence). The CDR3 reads CASSRDRGTDTQYF. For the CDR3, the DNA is TGTGCCAGCAGCAGGGACAGGGGGACAGATACGCAGTATTTT.

CDR3 amino acids: CASSQGLAVSYEQYF. DNA for the CDR3: TGTGCCAGCAGCCAAGGACTAGCGGTATCCTACGAGCAGTACTTC. The V call is TRBV4-2, the J call TRBJ2-7, with 9 bases matching TRBD2. Germline CDR1 and CDR2: LGHNA and YNFKEQ. The CDR3 covers 15 residues. The V segment lost 1 base and the J segment 1 base; nucleotides outside the gene matches: 2.